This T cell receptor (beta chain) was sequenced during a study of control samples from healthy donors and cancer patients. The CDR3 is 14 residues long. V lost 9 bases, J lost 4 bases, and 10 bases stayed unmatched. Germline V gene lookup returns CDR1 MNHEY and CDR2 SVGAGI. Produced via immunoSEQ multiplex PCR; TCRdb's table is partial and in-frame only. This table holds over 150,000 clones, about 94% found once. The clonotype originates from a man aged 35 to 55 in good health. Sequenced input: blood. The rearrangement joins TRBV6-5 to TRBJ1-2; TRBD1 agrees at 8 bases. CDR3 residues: CASQRTGPTYGYTF. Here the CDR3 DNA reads TGTGCCAGTCAAAGGACAGGGCCCACCTATGGCTACACCTTC.